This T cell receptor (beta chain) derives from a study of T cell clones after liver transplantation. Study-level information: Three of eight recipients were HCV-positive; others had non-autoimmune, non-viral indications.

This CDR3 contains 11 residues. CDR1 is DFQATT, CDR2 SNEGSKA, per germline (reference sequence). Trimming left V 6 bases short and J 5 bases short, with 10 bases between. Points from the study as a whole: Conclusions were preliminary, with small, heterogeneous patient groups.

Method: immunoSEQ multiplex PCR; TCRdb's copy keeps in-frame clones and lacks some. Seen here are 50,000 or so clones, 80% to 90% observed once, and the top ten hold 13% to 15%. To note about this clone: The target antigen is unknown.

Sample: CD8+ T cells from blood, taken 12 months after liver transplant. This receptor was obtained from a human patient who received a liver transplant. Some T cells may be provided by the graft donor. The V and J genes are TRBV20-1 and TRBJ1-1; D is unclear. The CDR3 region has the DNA TGCAGTGCCCAAAGGCCGACTGAAGCTTTCTTT. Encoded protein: CSAQRPTEAFF.